What follows are 32 T cell receptor beta chains derived from one specimen sequenced in a study of a mutant IDH1 vaccine in newly diagnosed glioma. These receptors are not linked to any known antigen. Sequencing was performed with immunoSEQ multiplex PCR; in TCRdb, only in-frame clones are kept and a portion is missing. The table includes around 25,000 clones, roughly two thirds detected once. Time point given: week 11, during vaccination. Each vaccine dose was 300 ug of mutant IDH1 20-mer peptide, with topical imiquimod. The sequencing used peripheral blood mononuclear cells (PBMCs), collected from a glioma patient whose treatment included an IDH1 peptide vaccine. The receptors derive from a man between 18 and 29 years old with glioma. Some clones in this sample may be carry-over from other donors' samples.

The CDR3 DNA reads TGTGCCTGGAGTGGCGGGTATGGAGGGGGCAATGAGCAGTTCTTC. Amino acid sequence: CAWSGGYGGGNEQFF. This chain joins TRBV30 and TRBJ2-1; tentatively, D is TRBD1 or TRBD2 (6 bases each). CDR1 and CDR2 (germline): GTSNPN, SVGIG (reference sequence). V lost 1 base, J lost 6 bases, and 16 bases lay in between. The CDR3 runs 15 residues.

The chain carries TRBV5-4 and TRBJ2-2; D gene ambiguous. The length of the CDR3 is 13 residues. Trimming pared 2 bases from V and 5 bases from J, leaving 7 bases between. CDR1 and CDR2 from the germline V gene are SGHNT and YYREEE (reference sequence). The CDR3 protein is CASSFDLTGELFF. The CDR3 DNA is TGTGCCAGCAGCTTCGACCTTACCGGGGAGCTGTTTTTT.

In regard to this clone: At one of its ends the junction is not consistent with the germline gene, which may arise from a read error. The chain employs TRBV7-7 and TRBJ2-5; the match to TRBD2 covers 7 bases. Germline V CDR1 and CDR2: SSHAT, FNYEAQ (reference sequence). The CDR3 is made up of 15 amino acids. The CDR3 nucleotides read TGTGCTAGCAGCTTAGCGGGTGACTACCAAGAGACCCAGTACTTC. Its translation is CASSLAGDYQETQYF.

This chain links TRBV5-6 with TRBJ2-7; possibly TRBD1 or TRBD2 for D (5 bases each). V was cut by 3 bases and J by 3 bases, with 10 bases left in between. CDR3 size: 13 residues. Germline CDR1 and CDR2: SGHDT and YYEEEE. In DNA, the CDR3 is TGTGCCAGCAGCTCCGGGACCCGCTACGAGCAGTACTTC. It translates to CASSSGTRYEQYF.

The chain uses TRBV6-1 and TRBJ2-1, with 9 nucleotides matching TRBD2. This CDR3 region has 17 residues. Per the germline V gene, CDR1 is MNHNS and CDR2 is SASEGT. With V trimmed by 2 bases and J by 3 bases, 8 bases remained unmatched. CDR3: CASSEPLLAGNYNEQFF. The CDR3 region has the DNA TGTGCCAGCAGTGAACCACTCCTAGCGGGAAACTACAATGAGCAGTTCTTC.

The chain carries TRBV7-9 and TRBJ1-1; D is perhaps TRBD1 (5 bases). The germline V gene encodes CDR1 SEHNR and CDR2 FQNEAQ (reference sequence). The CDR3 loop spans 15 amino acids. V was shortened by 2 bases and J by 4 bases, with 14 bases between the two germline ends. CDR3: CASSLRQGTGTEAFF. In nucleotides, the CDR3 is TGTGCCAGCAGCTTAAGGCAGGGTACGGGCACTGAAGCTTTCTTT.

The chain couples TRBV30 to TRBJ1-2, with D perhaps TRBD1 (6 bases). The CDR3 length is 14 residues. Germline V gene data show CDR1 as GTSNPN and CDR2 as SVGIG (reference sequence). The V end was cut by 8 bases, the J end by 4 bases, with 20 bases between. CDR3 protein: CASAQTDRSYGYTF. The CDR3 DNA sequence: TGTGCCAGTGCCCAAACCGACAGGAGCTATGGCTACACCTTC.

This clone was recorded a few times. The V call is TRBV14, the J call TRBJ1-2, with D maybe TRBD1 (5 bases). Per the germline V gene, CDR1 is SGHDN and CDR2 is FVKESK. The CDR3 runs 13 residues. Between the trimmed V and J ends, which lost 4 bases and 5 bases, there was a span of 11 bases. CDR3 bases: TGTGCCAGCAGCCGAAACGAGGGGTATGGCTACACCTTC. The encoded protein is CASSRNEGYGYTF.

This clone was recorded once. This CDR3 reads CASSLIGANTEAFF. CDR3 nucleotide sequence: TGTGCCAGCAGCTTAATTGGTGCGAACACTGAAGCTTTCTTT. This chain joins TRBV7-3 and TRBJ1-1; D unresolved. The germline V gene has CDR1 SGHTA and CDR2 FQGTGA. This CDR3 comprises 14 residues. Deletions cut 1 base from V and 1 base from J, with 7 bases between.

V is TRBV30 and J is TRBJ2-2; D call uncertain. From germline, CDR1 is GTSNPN and CDR2 SVGIG (reference sequence). V shed 2 bases and J shed 6 bases, with 7 bases lying between them. There are 12 residues in the CDR3. CDR3 DNA: TGTGCCTGGAGTCCCGGCCCCGGGGAGCTGTTTTTT. As protein: CAWSPGPGELFF.

The chain carries TRBV5-1 and TRBJ1-1, with D maybe TRBD1 (6 bases). Germline CDR1 and CDR2: SGHRS and YFSETQ. V dropped 6 bases and J dropped 1 base, with 16 bases sitting between them. The CDR3 totals 15 residues. Written as DNA, the CDR3 is TGCGCCAGCACCCCCGGCAGGGGACGGAACACTGAAGCTTTCTTT. Residues: CASTPGRGRNTEAFF.

V is TRBV19 and J is TRBJ1-4, with D unclear. Trimming pared 3 bases from V and 2 bases from J, leaving 10 bases between. CDR1 is LNHDA, CDR2 SQIVND, per germline (reference sequence). The CDR3 loop spans 15 amino acids. The CDR3 protein is CASSIQTRTNEKLFF. The DNA for the CDR3 is TGTGCCAGTAGTATTCAAACCCGGACTAATGAAAAACTGTTTTTT.

This clone was seen just once. The V call is TRBV7-6, the J call TRBJ2-7; 12 nucleotides agree with TRBD2. Germline CDR1 is SGHVS and CDR2 is FNYEAQ. The CDR3 totals 14 residues. Losses at the gene ends were 5 bases for V and 4 bases for J; bases not matched to a gene: 3. The DNA for the CDR3 is TGTGCCAGCAGCCCCGGGACTAGCGGGTACGAGCAGTACTTC. This translates into CASSPGTSGYEQYF.

The rearrangement uses TRBV6-1 and TRBJ1-1, with D maybe TRBD1 (5 bases). Germline CDR1 is MNHNS and CDR2 is SASEGT. Trimming left V 4 bases short and J 2 bases short, with 11 bases between. CDR3 length: 14 amino acids. The CDR3 spells CASSVATANTEAFF. The CDR3 coding sequence is TGTGCCAGCAGTGTTGCGACAGCCAACACTGAAGCTTTCTTT.

The chain carries TRBV13 and TRBJ2-7; 11 positions agree with TRBD2. The CDR3 covers 14 residues. Germline-derived CDR1 and CDR2 are PRHDT and FYEKMQ (reference sequence). The ends lost 4 bases at V and 3 bases at J; junction bases unmatched: 2. DNA of the CDR3: TGTGCCAGCAGCTACGGGACTAGCGGCTACGAGCAGTACTTC. This codes for CASSYGTSGYEQYF.

This clone was picked up one time. The chain joins TRBV18 to TRBJ1-3; D gene uncertain. Germline V gene sequence: CDR1 KGHSH, CDR2 LQKENI. This CDR3 has 18 residues. Trimming pared 0 bases from V and 0 bases from J, leaving 15 bases between. The CDR3 DNA sequence: TGTGCCAGCTCACCACCGTGGGGTGAAGGCTCCTCTGGAAACACCATATATTTT. Protein sequence: CASSPPWGEGSSGNTIYF. Full variable domain (outside the CDR3, taken from reference TRBV18 and TRBJ1-3): NAGVMQNPRHLVRRRGQEARLRCSPMKGHSHVYWYRQLPEEGLKFMVYLQKENIIDESGMPKERFSAEFPKEGPSILRIQQVVRGDSAAYFCASSPPWGEGSSGNTIYFGEGSWLTVV.

V is TRBV7-3 and J is TRBJ1-1; 7 nucleotides align to TRBD1. The CDR3 loop spans 13 amino acids. The V and J ends lost 6 bases and 3 bases, in that order; junction bases with no gene match: 4. CDR1 and CDR2 from the germline V gene are SGHTA and FQGTGA. In DNA form, the CDR3 reads TGTGCCAGCAGAAGAGACAGGGACACTGAAGCTTTCTTT. Protein product: CASRRDRDTEAFF.

This clone was seen once. The chain is built from TRBV2 and TRBJ1-2, with 10 bases lining up with TRBD1. The CDR3 length is 13 residues. V lost 3 bases and J lost 7; bases outside the gene matches: 2. Germline V gene lookup returns CDR1 SNHLY and CDR2 FYNNEI. This chain's CDR3 is CASSETGGVGYTF. The CDR3 bases are TGTGCCAGCAGTGAGACAGGGGGCGTTGGCTACACCTTC.

DNA of the CDR3: TGTGCCAGCAGCTTACACCGGGGCCAAATTGGCTACACCTTC. Translating gives CASSLHRGQIGYTF. The chain couples TRBV7-2 to TRBJ1-2; possible D gene TRBD1, 5 bases. Trimming removed 2 bases at V and 7 bases at J, with 14 bases between. CDR1 is SGHTA, CDR2 FQGNSA, per germline. This CDR3 region has 14 residues.

The V gene is TRBV9, the J gene TRBJ1-6; D is perhaps TRBD1 (5 bases). The germline V gene has CDR1 SGDLS and CDR2 YYNGEE. Trimming pared 4 bases from V and 5 bases from J, leaving 10 bases between. This CDR3 spans 14 amino acids. The CDR3 sequence: CASSPGRDNSPLHF. The CDR3 region has the DNA TGTGCCAGCAGCCCGGGACGGGATAATTCACCCCTCCACTTT.

This clone was recorded a few times. The rearrangement uses TRBV5-1 and TRBJ1-6; perhaps TRBD1 as D (6 bases). The CDR3 spans 16 residues. Trimming shortened V by 1 base and J by 3 bases, and 11 bases separated the two germline ends. Germline CDR1 is SGHRS and CDR2 is YFSETQ. DNA for the CDR3: TGCGCCAGCAGCTTGCGCTGGACAGACTATAATTCACCCCTCCACTTT. This gives the protein CASSLRWTDYNSPLHF.

This chain uses TRBV9 with TRBJ2-7, with 8 bases fitting TRBD1. Trimming cost V 0 bases and J 1 base; bases outside gene matches: 3. The germline CDR1 and CDR2 sequences are SGDLS and YYNGEE. CDR3 length: 15 residues. Here the CDR3 DNA reads TGTGCCAGCAGCGTAGGGGGGACAGGTTCCTACGAGCAGTACTTC. Protein sequence: CASSVGGTGSYEQYF.

The chain has TRBV7-2 and TRBJ2-1; D remains ambiguous. The CDR3 runs 11 residues. With 7 bases removed from V and 7 bases from J, the gap between germline ends came to 8 bases. The germline V gene has CDR1 SGHTA and CDR2 FQGNSA. For the CDR3, the DNA is TGTGCCAGCACTCTGAAGAATGAGCAGTTCTTC. Its translation is CASTLKNEQFF. Filled out from reference TRBV7-2 and TRBJ2-1, the complete variable domain reads GAGVSQSPSNKVTEKGKDVELRCDPISGHTALYWYRQSLGQGLEFLIYFQGNSAPDKSGLPSDRFSAERTGGSVSTLTIQRTQQEDSAVYLCASTLKNEQFFGPGTRLTVL.

The chain couples TRBV5-6 to TRBJ1-1; 9 nucleotides agree with TRBD1. CDR1 SGHDT and CDR2 YYEEEE come from the germline V gene. J gave up 0 bases and V 2 bases, and 8 bases lay outside the gene matches. The CDR3 has 17 residues. The CDR3 bases are TGTGCCAGCAGCTTTGTGGGACAGGGCGCTATGAACACTGAAGCTTTCTTT. Translated: CASSFVGQGAMNTEAFF.

V usage is TRBV9 and J usage is TRBJ2-3; 12 bases fit TRBD1. V dropped 3 bases and J dropped 3; count of bases not matched to a gene: 11. The CDR3 runs to 18 residues. Germline V gene sequence: CDR1 SGDLS, CDR2 YYNGEE. The CDR3 loop is CASSEGGQGAFGTDTQYF. The CDR3 DNA reads TGTGCCAGCAGCGAGGGGGGACAGGGGGCCTTTGGGACAGATACGCAGTATTTT.

The CDR3, as DNA: TGTGCCAGCAATCTAGCGGGAGTGACTGAGCAGTTCTTC. It is translated as CASNLAGVTEQFF. V and J are TRBV6-5 and TRBJ2-1; the match to TRBD2 covers 10 bases. V trimming: 7 bases; J trimming: 9 bases; junction bases outside the gene matches: 6. The CDR3 sequence is 13 residues long. Germline loops: CDR1 MNHEY, CDR2 SVGAGI.

V gene TRBV5-6 combines with J gene TRBJ2-1; D possibly corresponds to TRBD1 (6 bases). V shed 1 base and J shed 8 bases, with 16 bases lying between them. Germline CDR1 reads SGHDT; CDR2 reads YYEEEE. The CDR3 is 15 amino acids. The CDR3, as DNA: TGTGCCAGCAGCTTGAGTGGGACAAATCTGGATGAGCAGTTCTTC. Translation gives CASSLSGTNLDEQFF.

The rearrangement joins TRBV5-8 to TRBJ2-7; the D gene is possibly TRBD2 (6 bases). Looked up from germline, CDR1 is SGHTS and CDR2 is YDEGEE. CDR3 length: 14 amino acids. With 0 bases removed from V and 6 bases from J, the gap between germline ends came to 13 bases. CDR3 loop: CASSLAYSGGEQYF. CDR3 coding DNA: TGTGCCAGCAGCTTGGCCTATAGCGGCGGCGAGCAGTACTTC.

The chain has TRBV30 and TRBJ2-3, with a possible D match to TRBD1 (5 bases). Trimming took off 0 bases at V and 6 bases at J, with 10 bases between the two ends. The CDR3 runs 13 residues. The germline V gene has CDR1 GTSNPN and CDR2 SVGIG (reference sequence). CDR3 DNA: TGTGCCTGGAGTGTCGGGCCAGGGGATACGCAGTATTTT. Protein product: CAWSVGPGDTQYF.

CDR3 nucleotides: TGTGCCAGCAGTTACGGGGGCTTCACCGGGGAGCTGTTTTTT. Its translation is CASSYGGFTGELFF. The V gene is TRBV6-5, the J gene TRBJ2-2; the D gene is possibly TRBD1 (6 bases). V was pared by 2 bases and J by 4 bases, with 8 bases between. Germline CDR1 MNHEY, CDR2 SVGAGI. The CDR3 contains 14 residues.

The table lists this clone with a few counts. V gene TRBV5-1 combines with J gene TRBJ1-1; D is uncertain. The V gene's germline CDR1 is SGHRS and CDR2 YFSETQ. The germline V and J ends were trimmed by 1 base and 2 bases, with 0 bases remaining between them. This CDR3 spans 11 amino acids. CDR3 region: CASSLNTEAFF. In nucleotides, the CDR3 is TGCGCCAGCAGCTTGAACACTGAAGCTTTCTTT.

The CDR3 DNA reads as TGTGCCTGGCTTTCTGCCGGGGAAAAACTGTTTTTT. The encoded protein is CAWLSAGEKLFF. This chain uses TRBV30 with TRBJ1-4; D not certain. CDR1 is GTSNPN and CDR2 is SVGIG in the germline V gene (reference sequence). Trimming took 5 bases from V and 8 from J, leaving 12 bases between them. This CDR3 has 12 residues.